One sample yielded the 16 T cell receptor beta chains listed below, sequenced in a study of blood T cells in healthy people across ages. Then a second PCR, running roughly 6 to 12 cycles, was carried out with a sample-barcoded 5' primer and a J-beta primer mix. Via MiXCR, TCRdb re-called the 5' RACE reads, giving one row per CDR3 protein. The table has roughly 680,000 distinct CDR3 sequences, 52% seen once; the top ten hold roughly 14%. Sequencing was performed on blood. All receptors come from a woman over 75 in good health.

This clonotype was counted only a few times. The rearrangement uses TRBV29-1 and TRBJ1-1; TRBD1 might be the D (5 bases). CDR3 length: 15 residues. The germline gives CDR1 SQVTM, CDR2 ANQGSEA. Trimming shortened V by 8 bases and J by 1 base, and 20 bases separated the two germline ends. The CDR3 loop is CSNAGDGGTNTEAFF. The CDR3 nucleotides read TGCAGCAATGCTGGTGACGGGGGAACGAACACTGAAGCTTTCTTT.

The J gene is TRBJ2-7, the V gene TRBV24-1; D gene ambiguous. Germline V gives CDR1 KGHDR, CDR2 SFDVKD. This CDR3 spans 11 amino acids. Trimming removed 9 bases at V and 4 bases at J, with 9 bases between. Written as DNA, the CDR3 is TGTGCCACCGAGGCTGTGTACGAGCAGTACTTC. Amino acids: CATEAVYEQYF.

This clonotype was seen at least ten times. This sequence may be a read error, since a much larger clone differs from it by one base. The chain couples TRBV6-6 to TRBJ2-5; TRBD2 is a possible D gene (6 bases). Germline V gene lookup returns CDR1 MNHNY and CDR2 SVGAGI (reference sequence). The ends were cut back, 2 bases at V and 11 bases at J, with 21 bases in the middle. This CDR3 comprises 15 residues. The CDR3 is CASSYDRGFHNEQYF. The CDR3 DNA follows: TGTGCCAGCAGTTACGACCGGGGGTTCCACAATGAGCAGTACTTC.

The chain joins TRBV9 to TRBJ1-2; D remains unclear. The V end lost 3 bases, the J end lost 4 bases, and 13 bases lay between the germline ends. The V gene's germline CDR1 is SGDLS and CDR2 YYNGEE. This CDR3 comprises 14 residues. CDR3 bases: TGTGCCAGCAGCGCAGATCTCAAGGGCTATGGCTACACCTTC. This sequence encodes CASSADLKGYGYTF.

The rearrangement uses TRBV20-1 and TRBJ2-5; TRBD1 aligns across 9 bases. The J call may be in error: the DNA end matches TRBJ2-7 better. Germline values: CDR1 DFQATT, CDR2 SNEGSKA (reference sequence). The CDR3 sequence is 17 residues long. DNA for the CDR3: TGCAGTGCTAGCGGAGAACTAAGGACAGGGGAACCCTACGAGCAGTACTTC. Its translation: CSASGELRTGEPYEQYF.

The gene calls are TRBV5-4 and TRBJ1-5; 8 bases align to TRBD1. Germline lookup yields CDR1 SGHNT and CDR2 YYREEE (reference sequence). This CDR3 is built from 15 residues. Trimming cost V 0 bases and J 5 bases; bases outside gene matches: 4. CDR3 in DNA: TGTGCCAGCAGCTTGGGGACAGGGCGTGATCAGCCCCAGCATTTT. It translates to CASSLGTGRDQPQHF.

The DNA of the CDR3 is TGCGCCAGCAGCCAAGATATCCGGGACTTCACCGCCAATGAGCAGTTCTTC. Encoded protein: CASSQDIRDFTANEQFF. This chain connects TRBV4-3 to TRBJ2-1, with TRBD2 as a possible D gene (6 bases). Trimming removed 0 bases from V and 6 bases from J, with 18 bases in between. CDR3 length: 17 amino acids. Germline V lookup: CDR1 LGHNA, CDR2 YSLEER.

CDR3 loop: CASSSNRGAYTF. The CDR3 coding sequence is TGTGCCAGCAGCTCCAACAGGGGGGCCTACACCTTC. The rearrangement uses TRBV7-2 and TRBJ1-2; 8 bases map to TRBD1. The CDR3 runs 12 residues. Unmatched junction bases numbered 5, after V lost 4 bases and J lost 10 bases. Germline loops: CDR1 SGHTA, CDR2 FQGNSA.

This clonotype was seen a single time. The chain links TRBV7-2 to TRBJ2-1, with 8 bases aligning to TRBD2. The CDR3 consists of 15 residues. The V and J ends lost 1 base and 9 bases, in that order; junction bases with no gene match: 8. Germline V gene lookup returns CDR1 SGHTA and CDR2 FQGNSA. The chain's CDR3 is CASSLEERGRGEQFF. The DNA for the CDR3 is TGTGCCAGCAGCTTAGAGGAGCGGGGGCGGGGTGAGCAGTTCTTC.

Many counts were recorded for this clonotype. For the CDR3, the DNA is TGTGCCAGCAGCTTTACCGGGACTAGGGGCAATGAGCAGTTCTTC. This translates into CASSFTGTRGNEQFF. The chain couples TRBV7-2 to TRBJ2-1; TRBD2 agrees at 8 bases. There are 15 residues in the CDR3. CDR1 is SGHTA and CDR2 is FQGNSA in the germline V gene. The trim removed 3 bases at V and 6 bases at J, leaving 7 bases unmatched.

The V call is TRBV6-5, the J call TRBJ1-2; TRBD1 matches at 8 bases. Germline trimming cut 4 bases from V and 7 bases from J; bases unmatched to any gene: 8. CDR3 length: 14 amino acids. Germline V gene data show CDR1 as MNHEY and CDR2 as SVGAGI. The CDR3 loop is CASSLATGAFGYTF. Here the CDR3 DNA reads TGTGCCAGCAGTTTGGCGACAGGGGCTTTTGGCTACACCTTC.

V and J are TRBV27 and TRBJ1-5; no definite D call. The germline CDR1 and CDR2 sequences are MNHEY and SMNVEV (reference sequence). V lost 3 bases and J 5 bases, leaving 11 bases between the germline ends. The CDR3 runs to 14 residues. The CDR3 protein is CASSLWVDHQPQHF. The CDR3 DNA is TGTGCCAGCAGTTTGTGGGTGGACCATCAGCCCCAGCATTTT.

This clonotype was recorded many times. This chain links TRBV29-1 with TRBJ2-5; the D is unclear. The V end lost 5 bases, the J end lost 5 bases, and 12 bases lay between the germline ends. CDR1 is SQVTM and CDR2 is ANQGSEA in the germline V gene. This CDR3 region has 12 residues. The CDR3: CSVQAAWETQYF. The CDR3, as DNA: TGCAGCGTTCAGGCTGCGTGGGAGACCCAGTACTTC.

As DNA, the CDR3 is TGCAGTGCCCCACCTAGCGGGAGCTACAATGAGCAGTTCTTC. Amino acids: CSAPPSGSYNEQFF. The chain employs TRBV20-1 and TRBJ2-1, with 10 bases identical to TRBD2. This CDR3 is built from 14 residues. The trim removed 6 bases at V and 3 bases at J, leaving 5 bases unmatched. CDR1 DFQATT and CDR2 SNEGSKA come from the germline V gene (reference sequence).

In regard to this clonotype: This clone may be a read error of a much larger clone one base away. The rearrangement joins TRBV5-1 to TRBJ1-2; 8 positions match TRBD1. The germline V gene has CDR1 SGHRS and CDR2 YFSETQ. This CDR3 spans 14 amino acids. CDR3 in amino acids: CASSSTGALYGCTF. The CDR3 nucleotides are TGCGCCAGCAGCTCGACAGGGGCGCTCTATGGCTGCACCTTC.

The sample holds many counts of this clonotype. This chain's CDR3 is CASSYQGLATQYF. The CDR3 nucleotides read TGTGCCAGCAGCTACCAGGGGCTGGCTACGCAGTATTTT. The V and J genes are TRBV7-2 and TRBJ2-3; maybe TRBD1 (6 bases). Trimming cost V 4 bases and J 8 bases, with 13 bases left between them. CDR1 and CDR2 from the germline V gene are SGHTA and FQGNSA. The length of the CDR3 is 13 residues.